This TCR beta chain emerged from a study of blood T cells in healthy people across ages. The authors drew about 10 milliliters of peripheral blood from each donor. A sample-barcoded 5' primer and a J-beta primer mix were used in a second PCR of about 6 to 12 cycles. TCRdb recomputed calls from the 5' RACE reads with MiXCR, one row per CDR3 protein. This table has about 800,000 distinct CDR3 sequences, about three fifths appearing once. The study, taken as a whole, reports: Per million T cells, the diversity of TCR beta decreased roughly linearly as age advanced. Diversity figures based on one million T cells were deemed too low.

This clonotype was detected a few times. Antigen unknown. J was trimmed by 2 bases and V by 5 bases; bases with no gene match: 6. This CDR3 comprises 15 residues. Germline CDR1 reads DFQATT; CDR2 reads SNEGSKA (reference sequence). Sequenced input: blood. This sequence originates from a man younger than 45 in good health. The J gene is TRBJ2-3, the V gene TRBV20-1; TRBD2 agrees at 11 bases. The CDR3 region is CSASLTSGATDTQYF. The CDR3 DNA reads TGCAGTGCTTCCCTGACTAGCGGGGCCACAGATACGCAGTATTTT.